Listed below are T cell receptor beta chains from one sample, sequenced in a study of cytomegalovirus exposure and HLA in healthy donors. Libraries were prepared by immunoSEQ multiplex PCR; TCRdb keeps only in-frame clonotypes and omits some of them. The data hold approximately 110,000 clones, with over 60% observed a single time. Material: PBMCs. The receptors were gathered from a woman in her forties in good health and CMV-seropositive. Each CDR3 is given with its conserved first and last residue. A D gene is named only where the DNA matches it firmly. A clone size is listed for some rows: how often the clone was seen (once, few, many), or a class if it is expanded.

CDR3nt	CDR3aa	d_gene	abundance	v_gene	j_gene
TGTGCCAGCAGCCCGGGGCCTGGTAGCGGGAGAAAAGGTGAGCAGTACTTC	CASSPGPGSGRKGEQYF	TRBD2	NA	TRBV13	TRBJ2-7
TGTGCCAGCAGTTACTCGGCCAGGACCTACGAGCAGTACTTC	CASSYSARTYEQYF	NA	NA	TRBV6-6	TRBJ2-7
TGCGCCAGCAGCTTGGCCGCGGGAGCTTCCTACAATGAGCAGTTCTTC	CASSLAAGASYNEQFF	TRBD2	NA	TRBV5-1	TRBJ2-1
TGTGCCTGGAGTGTCGGGGGTAGTAACGAGCAGTACTTC	CAWSVGGSNEQYF	NA	few	TRBV30	TRBJ2-7
TGTGCCAGCTCACCGGGACTAAGAACGAACACCGGGGAGCTGTTTTTT	CASSPGLRTNTGELFF	TRBD2	NA	TRBV18	TRBJ2-2
TGCGCCAGCAGGCAGTGGACAGGGGGGAACACTGAAGCTTTCTTT	CASRQWTGGNTEAFF	TRBD1	NA	TRBV5-1	TRBJ1-1
TGTGCCTGGATTAAGTCCGGCTCTGGAAACACCATATATTTT	CAWIKSGSGNTIYF	NA	NA	TRBV30	TRBJ1-3
TGTGCCAGCAGCTTAGGGACGGGAATGAACACTGAAGCTTTCTTT	CASSLGTGMNTEAFF	NA	few	TRBV7-9	TRBJ1-1
TGTGCCAGCAGGCAAAGACTCCAAGAGACCCAGTACTTC	CASRQRLQETQYF	NA	NA	TRBV25-1	TRBJ2-5
TGTGCCAGCAGCCCAGGGGACAGGGTCACCGGGGAGCTGTTTTTT	CASSPGDRVTGELFF	TRBD1	NA	TRBV7-9	TRBJ2-2
TGTGCCAGCAGTCGGACAGGGGGCATAGATGAGCAGTTCTTC	CASSRTGGIDEQFF	TRBD1	NA	TRBV7-9	TRBJ2-1
TGTGCCAGCAGCTTAGACCCGACTTTCTCCTACGAGCAGTACTTC	CASSLDPTFSYEQYF	NA	medium-sized	TRBV11-3	TRBJ2-7
TGCGCCAGCAGCTGGAACAGCCAGAACACTGAAGCTTTCTTT	CASSWNSQNTEAFF	NA	NA	TRBV5-1	TRBJ1-1
TGTGCTAGCAGTCTCAGGGGGCAAGGCACTGAAGCTTTCTTT	CASSLRGQGTEAFF	TRBD1	NA	TRBV2	TRBJ1-1
TGTGCCAGCATCTCAGAAGGACAGGGTCGACGCGAGCAGTACTTC	CASISEGQGRREQYF	TRBD1	NA	TRBV25-1	TRBJ2-7
TGTGCCATCAGTGACGGACTACTAGGAACCCCCTACGAGCAGTACTTC	CAISDGLLGTPYEQYF	NA	NA	TRBV10-3	TRBJ2-7
TGTGCCAGCAGGGGACAGGGGGTTAATTCACCCCTCCACTTT	CASRGQGVNSPLHF	TRBD1	NA	TRBV6-5	TRBJ1-6
TGTGCCAGCAGTTTGAGGGGGCGCAGGGATACGCAGTATTTT	CASSLRGRRDTQYF	TRBD1	few	TRBV6-6	TRBJ2-3
TGTGCCAGCAGTTACGGGGGCAGCTACGAGCAGTACTTC	CASSYGGSYEQYF	NA	NA	TRBV6-6	TRBJ2-7
TGTGCCAGCAGTGAAGCACAGGGACCCAATCAGCCCCAGCATTTT	CASSEAQGPNQPQHF	NA	NA	TRBV2	TRBJ1-5
TGTGCCAGCAGACCTCATAGGAACACTGAAGCTTTCTTT	CASRPHRNTEAFF	NA	NA	TRBV7-2	TRBJ1-1
TGCGCCAGCAGCCAGAACTTGGTAGATGCTGAAGCTTTCTTT	CASSQNLVDAEAFF	NA	NA	TRBV4-1	TRBJ1-1
TGTGCCAGCAGTTCCTTCTCGACCCCTCAAGGAGGTAATGAAAAACTGTTTTTT	CASSSFSTPQGGNEKLFF	NA	NA	TRBV28	TRBJ1-4
TGTGCCAGCATACCGACGAACCCCCGCGGAGAGCAGTTCTTC	CASIPTNPRGEQFF	NA	NA	TRBV7-8	TRBJ2-1
TGTGCCTGGGATATATTTGGGGGCTCTGAAGCTTTCTTT	CAWDIFGGSEAFF	NA	NA	TRBV30	TRBJ1-1